The clone carrying this T cell receptor beta chain was detected a few times. Its cognate antigen is unknown. These data belong to a study of CD8 T cells in ankylosing spondylitis. The germline V gene encodes CDR1 SGHRS and CDR2 YFSETQ. Trimming removed 5 bases at V and 0 bases at J, with 17 bases between. The length of the CDR3 is 17 residues. The study's findings and limits: CD8+ disease-linked clones were present at relatively low frequencies in blood. What appeared characteristic of ankylosing spondylitis blood was a TCR beta motif of eight or nine highly homologous variants.

Library preparation for TCR beta used quantitative 5'-RACE with molecular barcodes. TCRdb analysed the 5' RACE reads with MiXCR anew, one entry per CDR3 protein. The repertoire holds about 300,000 distinct CDR3 sequences, with 11% as singletons. The chain has TRBV5-1 and TRBJ2-2, with a tentative D call TRBD1 (5 bases). Sequencing was done on a sample of blood, either unsorted or a sorted T cell fraction (not recorded which). This receptor was obtained from a female donor with ankylosing spondylitis or in good health (not recorded which). The DNA for the CDR3 is TGCGCCAGCAGAGTCAGTCAGGGCTCTGCGAACACCGGGGAGCTGTTTTTT. It is translated as CASRVSQGSANTGELFF.